A single sample gave rise to the 21 T cell receptor beta chains below, sequenced in a study of T cell responses to AZD1222 COVID-19 vaccine listed by TCRdb under 2021. Library prep was done by the immunoSEQ multiplex PCR assay. The source is immuneACCESS, and TCRdb retained only in-frame sequences with V and J called. Part of the clones is not carried over; for the studies checked, unresolved V genes explain less than half of this, and the remainder is unexplained. A total of approximately 150,000 clones appear in this sample, 93% of them only once. The ten most abundant clones make up 5% to 5.5% of the sample. This specimen's time point label, interpreted: baseline before first vaccination. The sample here was peripheral blood, taken on day 0 of AZD1222 vaccination. The receptors were sampled from an adult in good health.

This clone was seen once. The rearrangement uses TRBV7-9 and TRBJ2-3; unclear D gene. Trimming took 1 base from V and 2 from J, leaving 10 bases between them. CDR1 and CDR2 from the germline V gene are SEHNR and FQNEAQ (reference sequence). This CDR3 has 15 residues. The CDR3 is CASSLGVGNTDTQYF. CDR3 in DNA: TGTGCCAGCAGCTTAGGTGTCGGTAACACAGATACGCAGTATTTT.

The chain's CDR3 is CASSTGVGTEAFF. The CDR3 region has the DNA TGCGCCAGCAGTACAGGGGTGGGCACTGAAGCTTTCTTT. The rearrangement uses TRBV5-1 and TRBJ1-1; TRBD1 agrees at 7 bases. The V and J ends lost 5 bases and 4 bases, in that order; junction bases with no gene match: 5. The CDR3 is 13 residues long. Germline V gives CDR1 SGHRS, CDR2 YFSETQ.

The chain uses TRBV30 and TRBJ2-7, with D uncertain. Trimming cost V 3 bases and J 4 bases, with 16 bases left between them. The CDR3 contains 14 residues. Germline V gene sequence: CDR1 GTSNPN, CDR2 SVGIG (reference sequence). The CDR3 loop is CAWSARGPGYEQYF. In nucleotides, the CDR3 is TGTGCCTGGAGCGCCAGAGGACCGGGTTACGAGCAGTACTTC.

This chain connects TRBV19 to TRBJ2-1, with TRBD2 matching over 10 bases. The germline CDR1 and CDR2 sequences are LNHDA and SQIVND (reference sequence). J lost 5 bases, V lost 4 bases, and 8 bases had no gene match. The CDR3 is 16 residues long. The CDR3 here is CASSKLAGPTDNEQFF. The CDR3 DNA reads TGTGCCAGTAGTAAACTAGCGGGACCGACGGACAATGAGCAGTTCTTC.

This clone showed up just once. The rearrangement links TRBV3-1 (or the pseudogene TRBV3-2) to TRBJ1-1; weak D call: TRBD1 (5 bases). Trimming took 0 bases from V and 1 from J, leaving 12 bases between them. CDR3 length: 16 residues. CDR1 and CDR2 from the germline V gene are LGHDT and YNNKEL (reference sequence). The CDR3 DNA sequence: TGTGCCAGCAGCCAAGAAGCAGGGCTTGGGAACACTGAAGCTTTCTTT. This codes for CASSQEAGLGNTEAFF.

The V and J genes are TRBV7-2 and TRBJ1-2, with 7 bases matching TRBD1. The CDR3 contains 15 residues. J gave up 2 bases and V 3 bases, and 6 bases lay outside the gene matches. Germline assignment: CDR1 SGHTA and CDR2 FQGNSA. For the CDR3, the DNA is TGTGCCAGCAGCTTCCGACAGGGACGGAACTATGGCTACACCTTC. Amino acids: CASSFRQGRNYGYTF. The whole variable domain, remainder taken from reference TRBV7-2 and TRBJ1-2, is GAGVSQSPSNKVTEKGKDVELRCDPISGHTALYWYRQSLGQGLEFLIYFQGNSAPDKSGLPSDRFSAERTGGSVSTLTIQRTQQEDSAVYLCASSFRQGRNYGYTFGSGTRLTVV.

The DNA of the CDR3 is TGTGCCAGTAGTAAGGGCCGGGGAGGGGCCGAGAGCTACACCTTC. This translates into CASSKGRGGAESYTF. The chain recombines TRBV19 with TRBJ1-2; TRBD1 might be the D (5 bases). The CDR3 spans 15 residues. The V end lost 4 bases, the J end lost 9 bases, and 21 bases lay between the germline ends. CDR1 and CDR2 (germline): LNHDA, SQIVND (reference sequence).

This sequence joins TRBV11-2 and TRBJ2-7; no reliable D call. Germline CDR1 is SGHAT and CDR2 is FQNNGV. The CDR3 spans 14 residues. The germline V and J ends were trimmed by 5 bases and 3 bases, with 14 bases remaining between them. As DNA, the CDR3 is TGTGCCAGCAGCCTCACAGAGCCCCTCTACGAGCAGTACTTC. Translating gives CASSLTEPLYEQYF.

The sample holds one count of this clone. The V gene is TRBV19, the J gene TRBJ1-3; D unresolved. Per the germline V gene, CDR1 is LNHDA and CDR2 is SQIVND (reference sequence). This CDR3 is built from 15 residues. V dropped 6 bases and J dropped 1 base, with 13 bases sitting between them. The CDR3 reads CASRLTDLSGNTIYF. Here the CDR3 DNA reads TGTGCCAGTAGGCTCACGGACCTATCTGGAAACACCATATATTTT.

This chain connects TRBV3-1 (or the pseudogene TRBV3-2) to TRBJ1-6; D is undetermined. Germline CDR1 is LGHDT and CDR2 is YNNKEL (reference sequence). The ends were cut back, 4 bases at V and 6 bases at J, with 13 bases in the middle. CDR3 size: 15 residues. This CDR3 reads CASSPIDGFNSPLHF. In DNA form, the CDR3 reads TGTGCCAGCAGCCCTATAGACGGATTTAATTCACCCCTCCACTTT.

The rearrangement links TRBV4-1 to TRBJ1-2; TRBD1 is a possible D gene (6 bases). The CDR3 length is 13 residues. Germline V gene data show CDR1 as MGHRA and CDR2 as YSYEKL. V was cut by 6 bases and J by 4 bases, with 12 bases left in between. CDR3 protein: CASSVTGTYGYTF. CDR3 nucleotide sequence: TGCGCCAGCAGTGTCACAGGGACCTATGGCTACACCTTC.

The rearrangement joins TRBV7-9 to TRBJ2-7; TRBD1 aligns across 7 bases. CDR3 size: 15 residues. CDR1 and CDR2 (germline): SEHNR, FQNEAQ (reference sequence). V was clipped by 1 base and J by 5 bases; unmatched bases: 8. Here the CDR3 DNA reads TGTGCCAGCAGCTTAGGAGGCGACAGGGACCACGAGCAGTACTTC. Residues: CASSLGGDRDHEQYF.

This chain joins TRBV14 and TRBJ2-1; D gene unclear. Germline values: CDR1 SGHDN, CDR2 FVKESK. CDR3 length: 13 amino acids. Trimming removed 4 bases from V and 9 bases from J, with 13 bases in between. The DNA for the CDR3 is TGTGCCAGCAGCCGCTTAAGGGTTACTGAGCAGTTCTTC. Its protein product is CASSRLRVTEQFF. Full variable domain (missing parts from reference TRBV14 and TRBJ2-1): EAGVTQFPSHSVIEKGQTVTLRCDPISGHDNLYWYRRVMGKEIKFLLHFVKESKQDESGMPNNRFLAERTGGTYSTLKVQPAELEDSGVYFCASSRLRVTEQFFGPGTRLTVL.

V gene TRBV6-5 combines with J gene TRBJ1-2; D ambiguous. The CDR3 is 13 amino acids. From germline, CDR1 is MNHEY and CDR2 SVGAGI. V lost 5 bases and J lost 8, with 15 bases in between. This chain's CDR3 is CASSPTLINGYTF. The CDR3 DNA is TGTGCCAGCAGTCCAACCCTTATCAACGGCTACACCTTC.

This chain joins TRBV10-1 and TRBJ2-1; D remains unclear. V gave up 2 bases and J gave up 2 bases, with 4 bases separating them. The CDR3 loop spans 13 amino acids. From germline, CDR1 is WNHNN and CDR2 SYGVQD (reference sequence). The CDR3 coding sequence is TGCGCCAGCAGTGAGGGAACCTACAATGAGCAGTTCTTC. Its protein is CASSEGTYNEQFF.

The rearrangement links TRBV7-3 to TRBJ2-1; D is undetermined. V was clipped by 1 base and J by 8 bases, with 12 bases between them. CDR3 length: 14 residues. Germline assignment: CDR1 SGHTA and CDR2 FQGTGA. CDR3 loop: CASSLRVGGDEQFF. CDR3 DNA: TGTGCCAGCAGCTTAAGAGTCGGTGGGGATGAGCAGTTCTTC.

This chain connects TRBV19 to TRBJ1-2; D gene unclear. Trimming pared 7 bases from V and 2 bases from J, leaving 8 bases between. CDR3 size: 12 residues. Germline V gene lookup returns CDR1 LNHDA and CDR2 SQIVND (reference sequence). In DNA, the CDR3 is TGTGCCAGTAAGGCGGTAAACTATGGCTACACCTTC. Encoded protein: CASKAVNYGYTF.

The chain links TRBV27 to TRBJ1-2; tentative D call: TRBD1 (5 bases). V was shortened by 6 bases and J by 8 bases, with 16 bases between the two germline ends. Looked up from germline, CDR1 is MNHEY and CDR2 is SMNVEV (reference sequence). The CDR3 spans 13 residues. The CDR3 protein is CASRYRGEGGYTF. The CDR3 coding sequence is TGTGCCAGCAGGTACAGAGGCGAGGGGGGCTACACCTTC.

This clone appeared a few times. The rearrangement uses TRBV7-2 and TRBJ1-5; the D gene is possibly TRBD1 (5 bases). The germline V gene has CDR1 SGHTA and CDR2 FQGNSA. This CDR3 comprises 15 residues. V gave up 5 bases and J gave up 9 bases, with 20 bases separating them. The CDR3 loop reads CASSRNAGPPGPQHF. In DNA, the CDR3 is TGTGCCAGCAGCCGTAATGCGGGGCCCCCGGGGCCCCAGCATTTT. The variable domain in full, completed from reference TRBV7-2 and TRBJ1-5, reads GAGVSQSPSNKVTEKGKDVELRCDPISGHTALYWYRQSLGQGLEFLIYFQGNSAPDKSGLPSDRFSAERTGGSVSTLTIQRTQQEDSAVYLCASSRNAGPPGPQHFGDGTRLSIL.

The chain joins TRBV2 to TRBJ1-5; 7 bases are a match to TRBD1. Germline CDR1 reads SNHLY; CDR2 reads FYNNEI. This CDR3 region has 14 residues. V dropped 4 bases and J dropped 4; count of bases not matched to a gene: 4. The CDR3 DNA reads TGTGCCAGCAGTGGGGCAGGGGGAAATCAGCCCCAGCATTTT. Translating gives CASSGAGGNQPQHF.

The chain combines TRBV9 with TRBJ2-1, with a possible D match to TRBD1 (6 bases). V gave up 2 bases and J gave up 8 bases, with 11 bases separating them. CDR3 size: 13 residues. CDR1 is SGDLS, CDR2 YYNGEE, per germline. The CDR3 DNA reads TGTGCCAGCAGCGTTCAGGGGAAGGATGAGCAGTTCTTC. Translating gives CASSVQGKDEQFF.